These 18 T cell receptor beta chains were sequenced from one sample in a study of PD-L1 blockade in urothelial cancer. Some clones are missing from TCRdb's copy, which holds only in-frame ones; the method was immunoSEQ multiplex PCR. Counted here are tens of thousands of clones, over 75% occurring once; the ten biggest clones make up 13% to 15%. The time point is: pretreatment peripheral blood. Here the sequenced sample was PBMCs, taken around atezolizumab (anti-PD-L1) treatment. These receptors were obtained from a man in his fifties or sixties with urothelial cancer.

As DNA, the CDR3 is TGTGCCAGCAGTTTATTGGTGACTAGCGGCTACACAGATACGCAGTATTTT. Protein product: CASSLLVTSGYTDTQYF. The chain couples TRBV27 to TRBJ2-3; 9 nucleotides match TRBD2. Germline CDR1 and CDR2: MNHEY and SMNVEV (reference sequence). The ends lost 1 base at V and 2 bases at J; junction bases unmatched: 7. This CDR3 comprises 17 residues.

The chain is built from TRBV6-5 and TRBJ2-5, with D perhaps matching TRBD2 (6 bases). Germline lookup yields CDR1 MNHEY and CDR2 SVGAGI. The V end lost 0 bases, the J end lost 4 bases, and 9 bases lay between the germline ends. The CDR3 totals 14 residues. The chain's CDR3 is CASSYSMRGETQYF. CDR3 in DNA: TGTGCCAGCAGTTACTCGATGCGGGGAGAGACCCAGTACTTC.

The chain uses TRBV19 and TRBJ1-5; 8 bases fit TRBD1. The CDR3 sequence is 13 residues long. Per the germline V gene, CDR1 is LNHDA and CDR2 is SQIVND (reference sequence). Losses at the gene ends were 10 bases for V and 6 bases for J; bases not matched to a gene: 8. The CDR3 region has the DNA TGTGCCATAAAGGTCAGGGGGCGTCAGCCCCAGCATTTT. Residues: CAIKVRGRQPQHF.

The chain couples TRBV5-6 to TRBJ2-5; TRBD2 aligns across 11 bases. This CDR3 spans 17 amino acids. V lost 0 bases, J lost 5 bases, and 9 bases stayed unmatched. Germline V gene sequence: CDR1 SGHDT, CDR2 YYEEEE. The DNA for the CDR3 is TGTGCCAGCAGCTTGGCCGTGCCTAGCGGGGGGATGGAGACCCAGTACTTC. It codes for CASSLAVPSGGMETQYF.

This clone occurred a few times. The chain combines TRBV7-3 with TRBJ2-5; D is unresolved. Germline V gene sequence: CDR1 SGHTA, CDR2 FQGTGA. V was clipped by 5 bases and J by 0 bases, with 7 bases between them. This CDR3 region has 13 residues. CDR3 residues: CASSLGHQETQYF. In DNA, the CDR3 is TGTGCCAGCAGCCTAGGCCACCAAGAGACCCAGTACTTC.

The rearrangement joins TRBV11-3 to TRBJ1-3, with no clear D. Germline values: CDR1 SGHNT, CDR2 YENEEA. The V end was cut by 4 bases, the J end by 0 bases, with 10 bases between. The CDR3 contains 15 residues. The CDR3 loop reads CASSSSTSSGNTIYF. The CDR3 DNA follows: TGTGCCAGCAGCTCTTCCACGAGCTCTGGAAACACCATATATTTT.

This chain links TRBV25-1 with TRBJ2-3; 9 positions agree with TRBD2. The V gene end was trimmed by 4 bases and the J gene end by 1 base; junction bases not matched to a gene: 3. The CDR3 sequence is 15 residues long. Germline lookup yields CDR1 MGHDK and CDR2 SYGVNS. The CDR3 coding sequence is TGTGCCAGCAGTGTGGGACTAGCTGGCACAGATACGCAGTATTTT. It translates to CASSVGLAGTDTQYF.

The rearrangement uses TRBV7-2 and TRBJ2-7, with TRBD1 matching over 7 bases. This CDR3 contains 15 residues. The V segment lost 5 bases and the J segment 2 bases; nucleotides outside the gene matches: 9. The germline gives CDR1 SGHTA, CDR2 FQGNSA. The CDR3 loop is CASSRETGPAYEQYF. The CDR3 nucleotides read TGTGCCAGCAGCCGAGAGACAGGGCCGGCCTACGAGCAGTACTTC.

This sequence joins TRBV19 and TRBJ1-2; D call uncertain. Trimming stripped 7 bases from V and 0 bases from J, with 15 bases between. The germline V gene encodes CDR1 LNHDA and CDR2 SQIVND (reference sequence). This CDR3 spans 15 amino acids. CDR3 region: CASTNGPGPNYGYTF. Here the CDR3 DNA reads TGTGCCAGTACCAATGGGCCTGGCCCTAACTATGGCTACACCTTC.

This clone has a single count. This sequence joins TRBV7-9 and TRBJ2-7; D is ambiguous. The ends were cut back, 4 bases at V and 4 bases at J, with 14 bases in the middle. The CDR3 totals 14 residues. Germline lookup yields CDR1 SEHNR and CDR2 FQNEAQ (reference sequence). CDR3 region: CASSSEEAAYEQYF. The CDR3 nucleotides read TGTGCCAGCAGCTCGGAAGAGGCAGCTTACGAGCAGTACTTC.

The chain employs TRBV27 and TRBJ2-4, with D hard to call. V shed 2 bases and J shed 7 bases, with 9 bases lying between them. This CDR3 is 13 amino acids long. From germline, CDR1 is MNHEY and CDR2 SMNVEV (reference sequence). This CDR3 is CASSLNRRNIQYF. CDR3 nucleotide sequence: TGTGCCAGCAGTTTAAACAGAAGGAACATTCAGTACTTC.

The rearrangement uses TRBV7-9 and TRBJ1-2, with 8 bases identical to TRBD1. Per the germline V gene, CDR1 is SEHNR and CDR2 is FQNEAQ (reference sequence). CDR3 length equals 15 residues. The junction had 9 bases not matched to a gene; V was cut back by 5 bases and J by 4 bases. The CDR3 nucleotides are TGTGCCAGCAGCCCGGGGACAGGTACGGGCTATGGCTACACCTTC. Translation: CASSPGTGTGYGYTF. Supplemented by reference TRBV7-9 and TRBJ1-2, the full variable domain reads DTGVSQNPRHKITKRGQNVTFRCDPISEHNRLYWYRQTLGQGPEFLTYFQNEAQLEKSRLLSDRFSAERPKGSFSTLEIQRTEQGDSAMYLCASSPGTGTGYGYTFGSGTRLTVV.

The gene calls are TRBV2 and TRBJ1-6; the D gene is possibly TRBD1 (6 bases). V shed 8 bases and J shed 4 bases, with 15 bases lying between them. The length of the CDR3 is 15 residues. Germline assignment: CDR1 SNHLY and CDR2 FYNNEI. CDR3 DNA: TGTGCCAGCGCCTCTACAGGGTTGTATAATTCACCCCTCCACTTT. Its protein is CASASTGLYNSPLHF.

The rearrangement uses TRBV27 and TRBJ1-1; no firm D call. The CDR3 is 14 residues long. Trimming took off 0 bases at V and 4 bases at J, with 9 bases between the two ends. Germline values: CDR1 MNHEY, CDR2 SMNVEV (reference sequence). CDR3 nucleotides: TGTGCCAGCAGTTTATCGCCACTCCCCACTGAAGCTTTCTTT. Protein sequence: CASSLSPLPTEAFF.

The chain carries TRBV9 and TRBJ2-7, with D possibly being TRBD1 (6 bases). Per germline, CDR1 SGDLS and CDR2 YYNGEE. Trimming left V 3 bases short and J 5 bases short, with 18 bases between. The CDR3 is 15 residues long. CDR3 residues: CASSETPDSRHEQYF. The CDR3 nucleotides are TGTGCCAGCAGCGAGACCCCGGACAGCCGCCACGAGCAGTACTTC.

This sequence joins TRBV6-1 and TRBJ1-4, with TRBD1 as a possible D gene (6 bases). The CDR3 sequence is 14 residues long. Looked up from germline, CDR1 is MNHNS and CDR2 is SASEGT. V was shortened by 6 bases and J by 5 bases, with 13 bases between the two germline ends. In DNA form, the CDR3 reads TGTGCCAGCAGACAGGGCTTCCAGAATGAAAAACTGTTTTTT. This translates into CASRQGFQNEKLFF.

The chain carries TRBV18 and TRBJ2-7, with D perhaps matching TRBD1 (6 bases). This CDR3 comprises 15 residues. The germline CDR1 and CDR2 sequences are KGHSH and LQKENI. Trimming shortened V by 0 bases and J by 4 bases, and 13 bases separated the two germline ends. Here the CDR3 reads CASSPPETGGYEQYF. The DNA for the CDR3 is TGTGCCAGCTCACCACCCGAGACAGGAGGTTACGAGCAGTACTTC.

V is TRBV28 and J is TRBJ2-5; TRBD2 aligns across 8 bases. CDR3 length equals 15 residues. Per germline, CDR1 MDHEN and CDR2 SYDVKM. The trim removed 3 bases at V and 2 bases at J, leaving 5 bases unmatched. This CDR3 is CASSFVGTSQETQYF. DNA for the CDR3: TGTGCCAGCAGTTTCGTCGGGACTAGTCAAGAGACCCAGTACTTC.